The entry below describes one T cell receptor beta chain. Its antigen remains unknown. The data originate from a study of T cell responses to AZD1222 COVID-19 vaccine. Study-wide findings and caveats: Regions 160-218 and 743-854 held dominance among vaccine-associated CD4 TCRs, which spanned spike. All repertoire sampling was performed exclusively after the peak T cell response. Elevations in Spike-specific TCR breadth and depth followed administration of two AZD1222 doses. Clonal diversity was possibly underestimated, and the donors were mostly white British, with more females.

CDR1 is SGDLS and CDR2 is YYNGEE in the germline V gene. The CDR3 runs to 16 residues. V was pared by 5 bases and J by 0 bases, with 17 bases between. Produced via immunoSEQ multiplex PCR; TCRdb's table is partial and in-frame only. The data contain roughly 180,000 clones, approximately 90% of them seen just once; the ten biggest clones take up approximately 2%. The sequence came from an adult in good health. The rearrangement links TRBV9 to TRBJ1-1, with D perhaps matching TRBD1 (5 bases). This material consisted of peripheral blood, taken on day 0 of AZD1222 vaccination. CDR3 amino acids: CASSQVGGGMNTEAFF. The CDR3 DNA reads TGTGCCAGCAGTCAGGTGGGTGGGGGTATGAACACTGAAGCTTTCTTT.